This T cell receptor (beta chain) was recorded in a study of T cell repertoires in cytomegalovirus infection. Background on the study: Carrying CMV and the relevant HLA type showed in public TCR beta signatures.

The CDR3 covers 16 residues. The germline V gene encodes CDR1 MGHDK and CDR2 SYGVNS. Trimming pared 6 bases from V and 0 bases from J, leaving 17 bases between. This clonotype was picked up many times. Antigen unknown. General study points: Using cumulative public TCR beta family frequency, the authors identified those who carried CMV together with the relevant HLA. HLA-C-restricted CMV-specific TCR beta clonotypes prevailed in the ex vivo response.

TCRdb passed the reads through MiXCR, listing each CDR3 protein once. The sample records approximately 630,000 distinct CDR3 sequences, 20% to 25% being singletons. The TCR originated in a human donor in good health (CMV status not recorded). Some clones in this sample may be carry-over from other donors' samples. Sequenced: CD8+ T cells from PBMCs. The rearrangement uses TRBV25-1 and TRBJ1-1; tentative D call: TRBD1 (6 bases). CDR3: CASRPLWTAMNTEAFF. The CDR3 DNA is TGTGCCAGCAGACCATTATGGACAGCCATGAACACTGAAGCTTTCTTT.